These 7 T cell receptor beta chains originate from one sample sequenced in a study of regulatory T cells in long-lasting Graves disease. CDR3-region Arm-PCR and iRepertoire HTBI primers produced the TCR beta libraries. TCRdb ran MiXCR on the multiplex PCR reads and lists one entry per CDR3 protein. The sample holds about 660,000 distinct CDR3 sequences, around 30% seen once. Time point given: persistent/refractory GD, antithyroid drugs over 5 years with positive TRAb. From PBMCs, RNA was extracted and then used to make the TCR library. The sequences come from peripheral blood mononuclear cells (PBMCs), collected when the disease was refractory, from a patient treated with antithyroid drugs. All receptors come from a female donor with Graves disease.

V gene TRBV16 combines with J gene TRBJ2-3; TRBD1 is a possible D gene (6 bases). The V gene's germline CDR1 is KGHSY and CDR2 FQNENV. The CDR3 has 16 amino acids. The ends were cut back, 2 bases at V and 6 bases at J, with 18 bases in the middle. CDR3 sequence: CASSQGQGTFPDTQYF. In nucleotides, the CDR3 is TGTGCCAGCAGCCAAGGCCAGGGGACATTTCCCGATACGCAGTATTTT. Drawing the rest from reference TRBV16 and TRBJ2-3, the complete variable domain is GEEVAQTPKHLVRGEGQKAKLYCAPIKGHSYVFWYQQVLKNEFKFLISFQNENVFDETGMPKERFSAKCLPNSPCSLEIQATKLEDSAVYFCASSQGQGTFPDTQYFGPGTRLTVL.

The chain is built from TRBV7-8 and TRBJ1-2, with D perhaps TRBD1 (5 bases). This CDR3 comprises 14 residues. Germline loops: CDR1 SGHVS, CDR2 FQNEAQ. V shed 7 bases and J shed 4 bases, with 16 bases lying between them. Here the CDR3 reads CASTETSGGYGYTF. In DNA form, the CDR3 reads TGTGCCAGCACCGAAACGAGTGGGGGCTATGGCTACACCTTC.

The chain is built from TRBV9 and TRBJ1-1; D gene uncertain. Germline CDR1 and CDR2: SGDLS and YYNGEE. V lost 0 bases to trimming and J lost 3 bases, with 6 bases between them. This CDR3 region has 13 residues. CDR3 DNA sequence: TGTGCCAGCAGCGTAGGACCATACACTGAAGCTTTCTTT. As protein: CASSVGPYTEAFF.

The chain uses TRBV3-1 and TRBJ1-4; D call uncertain. V was shortened by 3 bases and J by 2 bases, with 10 bases between the two germline ends. The germline gives CDR1 LGHDT, CDR2 YNNKEL (reference sequence). This CDR3 has 15 amino acids. CDR3: CASSHGVSTNEKLFF. CDR3 DNA sequence: TGTGCCAGCAGCCACGGAGTGTCCACTAATGAAAAACTGTTTTTT.

V gene TRBV14 combines with J gene TRBJ1-6; D not certain. V was trimmed by 6 bases and J by 7 bases, leaving 13 bases between them. Germline CDR1 SGHDN, CDR2 FVKESK. The CDR3 has 14 amino acids. CDR3 region: CASRRRLGNSPLHF. CDR3 nucleotide sequence: TGTGCCAGCAGACGAAGGTTGGGGAATTCACCCCTCCACTTT.

J is TRBJ1-2 and V is TRBV29-1; 8 bases agree with TRBD1. This CDR3 region has 16 residues. In germline, CDR1 is SQVTM, CDR2 ANQGSEA. The trim removed 1 base at V and 3 bases at J, leaving 10 bases unmatched. The DNA of the CDR3 is TGCAGCGTTGAAGGGGAACAGGGGGGGGAGGACTATGGCTACACCTTC. Translating gives CSVEGEQGGEDYGYTF.

This clonotype was counted at least ten times. The J gene is TRBJ2-5, the V gene TRBV12-5; tentatively, D is TRBD1 (6 bases). The germline gives CDR1 LGHNT, CDR2 FRNRAP. The ends were cut back, 5 bases at V and 2 bases at J, with 18 bases in the middle. This CDR3 is 16 amino acids long. CDR3 bases: TGTGCTAGTGGTCCGCCCAACACAGGGAAACAAGAGACCCAGTACTTC. Protein product: CASGPPNTGKQETQYF. Supplemented by reference TRBV12-5 and TRBJ2-5, the full variable domain reads DARVTQTPRHKVTEMGQEVTMRCQPILGHNTVFWYRQTMMQGLELLAYFRNRAPLDDSGMPKDRFSAEMPDATLATLKIQPSEPRDSAVYFCASGPPNTGKQETQYFGPGTRLLVL.